Below, 28 T cell receptor beta chains from the same sample are listed, as sequenced in a study of naive and memory T cell subsets. The library had UMIs added by 3' ligation of an oligonucleotide to TCR cDNA. The SP2 primer and nested alpha and beta constant region primers amplified ligated cDNA in four rounds. TCRdb independently ran MiXCR on the UMI-ligation and nested PCR reads; one entry per CDR3 protein. This table holds over 20,000 distinct CDR3 sequences, roughly 5.4% found once. The specimen was blood. These TCRs come from an adult in good health.

Comments on this clonotype: It may be a read error: a sequence one base away is much more abundant. This CDR3 reads CTAGSRQPNNEQFF. CDR3 nucleotides: TGTACCGCGGGCTCCCGACAGCCCAACAATGAGCAGTTCTTC. This chain uses TRBV7-2 with TRBJ2-1; D tentatively fits TRBD1 or TRBD2 (5 bases each). V was clipped by 11 bases and J by 5 bases, with 19 bases between them. The CDR3 sequence is 14 residues long. Germline V gene sequence: CDR1 SGHTA, CDR2 FQGNSA.

This clonotype has ten or more counts. This chain uses TRBV13 with TRBJ2-7, with TRBD2 matching 12 bases. V lost 6 bases to trimming and J lost 7 bases; unmatched junction nucleotides: 7. This CDR3 is built from 14 residues. The germline gives CDR1 PRHDT, CDR2 FYEKMQ (reference sequence). The CDR3 reads CASRSLAGGREQYF. The CDR3 nucleotides read TGTGCCAGCAGATCGCTAGCGGGAGGGCGTGAGCAGTACTTC.

V is TRBV30 and J is TRBJ1-6; D remains ambiguous. The CDR3 extends over 13 amino acids. V shed 3 bases and J shed 8 bases, with 11 bases lying between them. In germline, CDR1 is GTSNPN, CDR2 SVGIG (reference sequence). CDR3 coding DNA: TGTGCCTGGAGGGACCTACGGGATTCACCCCTCCACTTT. It encodes CAWRDLRDSPLHF.

At least ten counts were recorded for this clonotype. The chain employs TRBV28 and TRBJ1-1; D perhaps matches TRBD1 (5 bases). The V end lost 4 bases, the J end lost 2 bases, and 11 bases lay between the germline ends. This CDR3 is 14 amino acids long. The germline gives CDR1 MDHEN, CDR2 SYDVKM. Written as DNA, the CDR3 is TGTGCCAGCAGTTGGGGGGGTTCCAACACTGAAGCTTTCTTT. It encodes CASSWGGSNTEAFF.

This clonotype was counted ten times or more. The rearrangement links TRBV28 to TRBJ2-5; 9 nucleotides line up with TRBD2. V lost 3 bases and J lost 7; bases outside the gene matches: 15. CDR1 is MDHEN, CDR2 SYDVKM, per germline. CDR3 length: 17 amino acids. CDR3 sequence reads: CASSFHGGRALDGTQYF. CDR3 coding DNA: TGTGCCAGCAGTTTTCATGGCGGGAGGGCTCTCGACGGGACCCAGTACTTC.

This clonotype was detected ten times or more. V and J are TRBV6-5 and TRBJ2-1, with 11 nucleotides matching TRBD2. Germline lookup yields CDR1 MNHEY and CDR2 SVGAGI. V trimming: 5 bases; J trimming: 3 bases; junction bases outside the gene matches: 6. This CDR3 is built from 16 residues. CDR3 in DNA: TGTGCCAGCAGTGCACCGGGACTAGCGGACTACAATGAGCAGTTCTTC. It codes for CASSAPGLADYNEQFF.

The chain is built from TRBV5-1 and TRBJ2-7, with D unclear. Trimming cost V 4 bases and J 0 bases, with 11 bases left between them. CDR3 length: 14 amino acids. Germline CDR1 and CDR2: SGHRS and YFSETQ. The CDR3 loop reads CASSTSKSSYEQYF. Here the CDR3 DNA reads TGCGCCAGCAGCACCAGTAAATCCTCCTACGAGCAGTACTTC.

This clonotype was observed many times. The CDR3 here is CSASPFPRTGYMNTEAFF. The CDR3 DNA reads TGCAGTGCTAGCCCGTTCCCTCGGACAGGTTATATGAACACTGAAGCTTTCTTT. The chain carries TRBV20-1 and TRBJ1-1; 7 bases match TRBD1. Looked up from germline, CDR1 is DFQATT and CDR2 is SNEGSKA (reference sequence). V was clipped by 3 bases and J by 0 bases; unmatched bases: 16. This CDR3 comprises 18 residues.

This clonotype is judged medium-sized. V gene TRBV7-2 combines with J gene TRBJ2-3, with 13 nucleotides matching TRBD2. With V trimmed by 5 bases and J by 0 bases, 5 bases remained unmatched. Germline values: CDR1 SGHTA, CDR2 FQGNSA. The CDR3 totals 17 residues. This CDR3 reads CASSLGLAGSSTDTQYF. DNA of the CDR3: TGTGCCAGCAGCCTGGGACTAGCGGGATCTAGCACAGATACGCAGTATTTT.

This clonotype was detected ten times or more. This sequence joins TRBV20-1 and TRBJ2-1, with a possible D match to TRBD1 (6 bases). Trimming removed 5 bases at V and 11 bases at J, with 13 bases between. This CDR3 comprises 11 residues. CDR1 DFQATT and CDR2 SNEGSKA come from the germline V gene (reference sequence). The CDR3 reads CSAPLGGQQFF. CDR3 DNA sequence: TGCAGTGCTCCCCTAGGGGGACAGCAGTTCTTC.

The sample holds many counts of this clonotype. The chain couples TRBV28 to TRBJ2-1, with D possibly TRBD2 on 7 matching bases. CDR1 is MDHEN, CDR2 SYDVKM, per germline. Between the trimmed V and J ends, which lost 5 bases and 0 bases, there was a span of 14 bases. The CDR3 spans 16 residues. CDR3 nucleotide sequence: TGTGCCAGCAGTCTTCTAGCGGACAGCTCCTACAATGAGCAGTTCTTC. This sequence encodes CASSLLADSSYNEQFF.

This clonotype has a handful of counts. V is TRBV10-3 and J is TRBJ2-2, with D maybe TRBD2 (6 bases). Germline CDR1 and CDR2: ENHRY and SYGVKD. Trimming took off 7 bases at V and 1 base at J, with 16 bases between the two ends. CDR3 size: 16 residues. CDR3 in amino acids: CAITGGAALNTGELFF. The CDR3 region has the DNA TGTGCCATCACCGGCGGGGCTGCACTGAACACCGGGGAGCTGTTTTTT.

This clonotype was picked up many times. The V gene is TRBV20-1, the J gene TRBJ2-3; 9 nucleotides align to TRBD2. The trim removed 3 bases at V and 2 bases at J, leaving 3 bases unmatched. The CDR3 is made up of 14 amino acids. Germline CDR1 is DFQATT and CDR2 is SNEGSKA (reference sequence). Here the CDR3 reads CSARGLAFTDTQYF. In nucleotides, the CDR3 is TGCAGTGCTAGGGGACTAGCCTTCACAGATACGCAGTATTTT.

This clonotype was seen only a few times. DNA of the CDR3: TGCAGCGCTGCGGGGGTAGCCAAAAACATTCAGTACTTC. The encoded protein is CSAAGVAKNIQYF. The chain uses TRBV29-1 and TRBJ2-4; 7 nucleotides match TRBD2. The germline CDR1 and CDR2 sequences are SQVTM and ANQGSEA. The CDR3 runs 13 residues. J lost 0 bases, V lost 7 bases, and 3 bases had no gene match.

This clonotype showed up many times. The chain uses TRBV9 and TRBJ1-2; D not certain. There are 14 residues in the CDR3. The V end lost 2 bases, the J end lost 2 bases, and 10 bases lay between the germline ends. The germline gives CDR1 SGDLS, CDR2 YYNGEE. The CDR3 is CASSVAGGNYGYTF. For the CDR3, the DNA is TGTGCCAGCAGCGTGGCAGGTGGAAACTATGGCTACACCTTC.

This clonotype was counted at least ten times. V is TRBV12-5 and J is TRBJ2-6, with D unclear. V dropped 6 bases and J dropped 0 bases, with 12 bases sitting between them. CDR1 is LGHNT, CDR2 FRNRAP, per germline. This CDR3 has 16 amino acids. As DNA, the CDR3 is TGTGCTAGTGGCCTCCGACACCCCTCTGGGGCCAACGTCCTGACTTTC. It codes for CASGLRHPSGANVLTF.

To note about this clonotype: Since a much larger clone is just one base distant, this may be a read error. The V gene is TRBV6-2 or TRBV6-3, the J gene TRBJ1-1, with 9 bases matching TRBD1. Germline assignment: CDR1 MNHEY and CDR2 SVGEGT. V was clipped by 5 bases and J by 1 base; unmatched bases: 17. The CDR3 extends over 19 amino acids. The CDR3 here is CASSPRQGVTTFWNTEAFF. Here the CDR3 DNA reads TGTGCCAGCAGTCCGCGACAGGGGGTCACAACCTTTTGGAACACTGAAGCTTTCTTT.

This clonotype is categorized as medium-sized. This chain's CDR3 is CASRDTGELFF. In DNA, the CDR3 is TGTGCCAGCCGTGACACCGGGGAGCTGTTTTTT. The rearrangement uses TRBV7-9 and TRBJ2-2; D call uncertain. Per germline, CDR1 SEHNR and CDR2 FQNEAQ (reference sequence). V was clipped by 8 bases and J by 3 bases, with 4 bases between them. The CDR3 is made up of 11 amino acids.

There are many counts of this clonotype. This chain joins TRBV9 and TRBJ2-1; 11 nucleotides agree with TRBD2. This CDR3 comprises 19 residues. V trimming: 0 bases; J trimming: 0 bases; junction bases outside the gene matches: 8. Per germline, CDR1 SGDLS and CDR2 YYNGEE. The CDR3 region is CASSVVGTSGQSSYNEQFF. The DNA for the CDR3 is TGTGCCAGCAGCGTAGTAGGGACTAGCGGACAGAGCTCCTACAATGAGCAGTTCTTC.

By its share, this clonotype is medium-sized (0.01 to 0.1%). DNA of the CDR3: TGTGCCAGCAGTCGCCCCGGACAGATCAATGAGCAGTTCTTC. It is translated as CASSRPGQINEQFF. The chain carries TRBV12-3 or TRBV12-4 and TRBJ2-1, with D possibly TRBD1 on 6 matching bases. The CDR3 sequence is 14 residues long. V was cut by 5 bases and J by 6 bases, with 14 bases left in between.

This clonotype came up many times. V gene TRBV6-2 or TRBV6-3 combines with J gene TRBJ1-1, with D possibly being TRBD1 (5 bases). The CDR3 is made up of 11 amino acids. Per germline, CDR1 MNHEY and CDR2 SVGEGT. Between the trimmed V and J ends, which lost 6 bases and 6 bases, there was a span of 8 bases. CDR3 amino acids: CASSQGSEAFF. CDR3 DNA: TGTGCCAGCAGCCAGGGCTCTGAAGCTTTCTTT.

This clonotype has at least ten counts. The chain joins TRBV10-3 to TRBJ2-3, with 11 bases fitting TRBD2. CDR1 is ENHRY and CDR2 is SYGVKD in the germline V gene. The CDR3 has 17 amino acids. Trimming cost V 6 bases and J 0 bases; bases outside gene matches: 8. CDR3 residues: CAIRPTSGASSTDTQYF. The CDR3 nucleotides read TGTGCCATCAGGCCGACTAGCGGGGCGTCTAGCACAGATACGCAGTATTTT.

The rearrangement links TRBV29-1 to TRBJ2-7; D is perhaps TRBD2 (6 bases). Germline lookup yields CDR1 SQVTM and CDR2 ANQGSEA. The CDR3 is 13 amino acids. The V and J ends lost 3 bases and 1 base respectively, with 10 bases between them. The DNA for the CDR3 is TGCAGCGTTGAGGCTAGCGCTTCCTACGAGCAGTACTTC. Its protein is CSVEASASYEQYF.

This clonotype appeared many times. J is TRBJ2-3 and V is TRBV18; TRBD1 matches at 7 bases. Germline assignment: CDR1 KGHSH and CDR2 LQKENI. Losses at the gene ends were 8 bases for V and 2 bases for J; bases not matched to a gene: 10. The CDR3 has 15 amino acids. CDR3 in amino acids: CASATGATNTDTQYF. The CDR3 region has the DNA TGTGCCAGCGCTACAGGGGCCACTAACACAGATACGCAGTATTTT.

In its sample, this clonotype was seen many times. The rearrangement links TRBV6-2 or TRBV6-3 to TRBJ1-1; unclear D gene. Germline loops: CDR1 MNHEY, CDR2 SVGEGT. This CDR3 spans 13 amino acids. V was clipped by 5 bases and J by 3 bases, with 10 bases between them. The CDR3 spells CASSPVTDTEAFF. The CDR3 DNA sequence: TGTGCCAGCAGTCCCGTGACGGACACTGAAGCTTTCTTT.

This clonotype has only a few counts. V usage is TRBV28 and J usage is TRBJ2-2; TRBD2 agrees at 7 bases. The trim removed 6 bases at V and 3 bases at J, leaving 7 bases unmatched. The germline V gene has CDR1 MDHEN and CDR2 SYDVKM. This CDR3 is built from 15 residues. The CDR3 DNA sequence: TGTGCCAGCAGCCCCTGGACTAGGGACACCGGGGAGCTGTTTTTT. Translation gives CASSPWTRDTGELFF.

This clonotype was seen many times. The V gene is TRBV10-3, the J gene TRBJ2-7; no firm D call. Germline V gene sequence: CDR1 ENHRY, CDR2 SYGVKD. CDR3 length: 13 amino acids. Trimming shortened V by 3 bases and J by 0 bases, and 6 bases separated the two germline ends. This chain's CDR3 is CAISDLDSYEQYF. In DNA form, the CDR3 reads TGTGCCATCAGTGATTTAGACTCCTACGAGCAGTACTTC.

The table lists this clonotype with many counts. The chain is built from TRBV19 and TRBJ2-6; TRBD1 or TRBD2 may be the D gene (5 bases each). This CDR3 spans 18 amino acids. CDR1 is LNHDA, CDR2 SQIVND, per germline (reference sequence). Trimming left V 7 bases short and J 0 bases short, with 19 bases between. CDR3 sequence reads: CASKRDRPGVSGANVLTF. CDR3 sequence (DNA): TGTGCCAGTAAGAGGGACCGCCCCGGAGTCTCTGGGGCCAACGTCCTGACTTTC.